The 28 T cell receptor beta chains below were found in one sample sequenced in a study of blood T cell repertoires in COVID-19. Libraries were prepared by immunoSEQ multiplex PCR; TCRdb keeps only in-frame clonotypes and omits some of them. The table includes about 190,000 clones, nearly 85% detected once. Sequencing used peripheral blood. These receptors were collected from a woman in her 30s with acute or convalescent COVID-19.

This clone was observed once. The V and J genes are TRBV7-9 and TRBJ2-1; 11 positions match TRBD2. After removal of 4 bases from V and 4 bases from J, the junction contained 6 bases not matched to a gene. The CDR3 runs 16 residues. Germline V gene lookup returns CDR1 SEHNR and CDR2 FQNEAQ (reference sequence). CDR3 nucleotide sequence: TGTGCCAGCAGCTCCCCGACTAGCGGGGATTACAATGAGCAGTTCTTC. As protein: CASSSPTSGDYNEQFF.

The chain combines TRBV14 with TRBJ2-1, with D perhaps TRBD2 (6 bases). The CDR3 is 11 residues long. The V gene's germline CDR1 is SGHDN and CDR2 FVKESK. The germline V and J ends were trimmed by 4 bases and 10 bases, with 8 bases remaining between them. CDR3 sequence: CASSLAGEQFF. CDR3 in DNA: TGTGCCAGCAGCCTCGCGGGAGAGCAGTTCTTC. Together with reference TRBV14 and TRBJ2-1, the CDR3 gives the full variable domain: EAGVTQFPSHSVIEKGQTVTLRCDPISGHDNLYWYRRVMGKEIKFLLHFVKESKQDESGMPNNRFLAERTGGTYSTLKVQPAELEDSGVYFCASSLAGEQFFGPGTRLTVL.

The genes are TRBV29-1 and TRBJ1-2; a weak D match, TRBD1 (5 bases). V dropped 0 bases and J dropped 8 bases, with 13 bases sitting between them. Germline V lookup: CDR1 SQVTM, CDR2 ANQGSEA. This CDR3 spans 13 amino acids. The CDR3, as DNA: TGCAGCGTTGAAGAGCAGGGCCATGGCGGCTACACCTTC. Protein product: CSVEEQGHGGYTF.

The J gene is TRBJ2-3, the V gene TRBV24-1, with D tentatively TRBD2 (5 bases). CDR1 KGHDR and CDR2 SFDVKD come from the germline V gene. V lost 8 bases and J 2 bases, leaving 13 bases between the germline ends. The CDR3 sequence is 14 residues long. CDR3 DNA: TGTGCCACCACCCCAACGGGGTCCACAGATACGCAGTATTTT. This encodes CATTPTGSTDTQYF.

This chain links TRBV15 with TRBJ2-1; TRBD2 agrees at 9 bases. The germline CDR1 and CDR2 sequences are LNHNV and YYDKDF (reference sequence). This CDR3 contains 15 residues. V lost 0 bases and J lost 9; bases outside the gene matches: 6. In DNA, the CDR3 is TGTGCCACCAGCAGAGACGGCTTAGCGGGAGCTGAGCAGTTCTTC. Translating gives CATSRDGLAGAEQFF.

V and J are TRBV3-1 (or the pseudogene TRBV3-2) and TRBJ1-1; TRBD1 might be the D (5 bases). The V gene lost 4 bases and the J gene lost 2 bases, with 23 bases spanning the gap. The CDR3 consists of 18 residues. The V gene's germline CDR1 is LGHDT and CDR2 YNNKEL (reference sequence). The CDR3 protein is CASSPYMGGGNSNTEAFF. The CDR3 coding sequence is TGTGCCAGCAGCCCGTATATGGGGGGAGGGAACTCAAACACTGAAGCTTTCTTT.

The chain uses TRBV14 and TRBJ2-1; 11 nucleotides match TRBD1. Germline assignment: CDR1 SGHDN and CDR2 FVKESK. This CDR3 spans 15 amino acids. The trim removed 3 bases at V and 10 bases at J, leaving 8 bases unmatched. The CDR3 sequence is CASSHLGQGAGEQFF. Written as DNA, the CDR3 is TGTGCCAGCAGCCACCTCGGACAGGGGGCAGGCGAGCAGTTCTTC.

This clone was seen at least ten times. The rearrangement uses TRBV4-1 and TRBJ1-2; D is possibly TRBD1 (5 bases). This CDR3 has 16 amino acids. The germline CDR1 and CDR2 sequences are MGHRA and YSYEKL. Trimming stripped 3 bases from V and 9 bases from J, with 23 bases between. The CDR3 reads CASSHETAGNPGSYTF. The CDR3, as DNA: TGCGCCAGCAGCCATGAAACAGCAGGGAACCCAGGCAGCTACACCTTC.

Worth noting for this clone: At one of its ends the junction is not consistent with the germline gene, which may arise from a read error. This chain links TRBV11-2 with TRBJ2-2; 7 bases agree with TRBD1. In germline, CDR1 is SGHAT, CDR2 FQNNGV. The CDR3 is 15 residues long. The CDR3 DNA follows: TGTGCCAGCAGCTTAGGTCTACAGGGGACCGGGCAGCTGTTTTTT. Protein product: CASSLGLQGTGQLFF.

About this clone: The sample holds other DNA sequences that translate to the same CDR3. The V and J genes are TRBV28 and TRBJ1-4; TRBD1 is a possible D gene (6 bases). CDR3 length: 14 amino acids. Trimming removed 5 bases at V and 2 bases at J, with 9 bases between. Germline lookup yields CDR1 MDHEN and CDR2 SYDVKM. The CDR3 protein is CASSPQGTNEKLFF. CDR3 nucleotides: TGTGCCAGCAGTCCACAGGGTACTAATGAAAAACTGTTTTTT.

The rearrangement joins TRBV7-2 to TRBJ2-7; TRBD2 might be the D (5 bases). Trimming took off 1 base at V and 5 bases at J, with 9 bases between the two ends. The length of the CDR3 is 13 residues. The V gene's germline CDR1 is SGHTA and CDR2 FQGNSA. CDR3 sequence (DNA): TGTGCCAGCAGCTTAGAGGCGGGCAACGAGCAGTACTTC. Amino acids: CASSLEAGNEQYF. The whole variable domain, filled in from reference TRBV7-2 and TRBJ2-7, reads GAGVSQSPSNKVTEKGKDVELRCDPISGHTALYWYRQSLGQGLEFLIYFQGNSAPDKSGLPSDRFSAERTGGSVSTLTIQRTQQEDSAVYLCASSLEAGNEQYFGPGTRLTVT.

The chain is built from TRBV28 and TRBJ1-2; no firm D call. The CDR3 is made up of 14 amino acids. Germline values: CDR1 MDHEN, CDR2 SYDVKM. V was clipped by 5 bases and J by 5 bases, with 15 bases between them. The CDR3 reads CASSPRGLGYGYTF. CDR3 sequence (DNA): TGTGCCAGCAGTCCCCGGGGATTAGGGTATGGCTACACCTTC.

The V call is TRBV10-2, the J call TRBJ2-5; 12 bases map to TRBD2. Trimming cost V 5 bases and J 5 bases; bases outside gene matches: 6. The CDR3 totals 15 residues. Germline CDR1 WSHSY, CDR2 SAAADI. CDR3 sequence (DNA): TGCGCCAGCAGTAGGGCTAGCGGGGGGGCTGAGACCCAGTACTTC. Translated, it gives CASSRASGGAETQYF.

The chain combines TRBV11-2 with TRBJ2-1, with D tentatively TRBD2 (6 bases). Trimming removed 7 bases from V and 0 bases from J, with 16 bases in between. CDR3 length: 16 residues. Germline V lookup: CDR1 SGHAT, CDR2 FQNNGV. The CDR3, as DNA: TGTGCCAGCACACCGGGACTGGGGAGCTCCTACAATGAGCAGTTCTTC. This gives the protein CASTPGLGSSYNEQFF.

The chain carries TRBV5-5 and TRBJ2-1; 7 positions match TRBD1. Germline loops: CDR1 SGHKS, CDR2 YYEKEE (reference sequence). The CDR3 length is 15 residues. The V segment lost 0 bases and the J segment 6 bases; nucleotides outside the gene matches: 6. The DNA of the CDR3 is TGTGCCAGCAGCTTGGACAGGGGTCCATCCAATGAGCAGTTCTTC. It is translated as CASSLDRGPSNEQFF.

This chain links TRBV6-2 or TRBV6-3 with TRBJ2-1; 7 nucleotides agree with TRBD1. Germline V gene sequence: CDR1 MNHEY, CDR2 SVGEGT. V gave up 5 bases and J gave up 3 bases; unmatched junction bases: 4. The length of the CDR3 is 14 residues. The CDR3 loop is CASSIGQDYNEQFF. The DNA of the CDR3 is TGTGCCAGCAGTATAGGACAGGACTACAATGAGCAGTTCTTC.

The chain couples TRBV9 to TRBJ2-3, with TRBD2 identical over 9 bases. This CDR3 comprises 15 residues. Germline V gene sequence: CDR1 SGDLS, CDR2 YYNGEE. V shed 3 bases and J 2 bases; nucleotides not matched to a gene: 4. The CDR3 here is CASSDRLAVTDTQYF. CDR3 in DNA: TGTGCCAGCAGCGACCGACTAGCGGTCACAGATACGCAGTATTTT.

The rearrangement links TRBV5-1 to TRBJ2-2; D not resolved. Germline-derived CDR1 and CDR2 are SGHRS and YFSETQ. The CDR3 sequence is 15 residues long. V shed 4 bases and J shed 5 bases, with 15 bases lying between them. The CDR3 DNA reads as TGCGCCAGCAGCCCAATAACGTCCCGGACCGGGGAGCTGTTTTTT. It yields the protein CASSPITSRTGELFF.

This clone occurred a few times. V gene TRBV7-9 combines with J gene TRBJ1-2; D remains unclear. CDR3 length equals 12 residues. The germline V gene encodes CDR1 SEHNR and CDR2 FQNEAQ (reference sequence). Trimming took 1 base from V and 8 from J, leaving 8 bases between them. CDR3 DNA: TGTGCCAGCAGCTTAGTAGCCAAAGGCTACACCTTC. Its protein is CASSLVAKGYTF.

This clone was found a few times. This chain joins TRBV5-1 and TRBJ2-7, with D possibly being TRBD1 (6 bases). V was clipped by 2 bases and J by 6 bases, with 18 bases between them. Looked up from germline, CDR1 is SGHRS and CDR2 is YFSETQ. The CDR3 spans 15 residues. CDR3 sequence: CASSFQQQGRSEQYF. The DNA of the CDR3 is TGCGCCAGCAGCTTTCAACAACAGGGCAGGAGCGAGCAGTACTTC.

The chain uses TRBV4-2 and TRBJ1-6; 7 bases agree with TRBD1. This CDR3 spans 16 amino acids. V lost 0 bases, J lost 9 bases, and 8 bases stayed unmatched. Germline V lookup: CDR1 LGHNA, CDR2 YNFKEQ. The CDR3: CASSQEWGTVSSPLHF. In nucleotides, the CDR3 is TGTGCCAGCAGCCAAGAATGGGGGACAGTATCTTCACCCCTCCACTTT.

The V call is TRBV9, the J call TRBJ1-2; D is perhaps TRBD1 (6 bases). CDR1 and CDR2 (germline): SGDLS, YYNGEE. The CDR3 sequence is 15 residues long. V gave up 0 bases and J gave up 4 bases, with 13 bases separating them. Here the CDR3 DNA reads TGTGCCAGCAGCGTAGCTCGAGGACAGAGCTATGGCTACACCTTC. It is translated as CASSVARGQSYGYTF.

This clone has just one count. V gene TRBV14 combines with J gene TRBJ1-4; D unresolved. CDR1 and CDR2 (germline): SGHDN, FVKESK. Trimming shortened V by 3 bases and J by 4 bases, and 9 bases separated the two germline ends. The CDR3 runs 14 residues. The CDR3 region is CASSQRGDNEKLFF. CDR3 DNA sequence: TGTGCCAGCAGCCAGCGGGGTGATAATGAAAAACTGTTTTTT. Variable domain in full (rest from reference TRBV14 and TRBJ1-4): EAGVTQFPSHSVIEKGQTVTLRCDPISGHDNLYWYRRVMGKEIKFLLHFVKESKQDESGMPNNRFLAERTGGTYSTLKVQPAELEDSGVYFCASSQRGDNEKLFFGSGTQLSVL.

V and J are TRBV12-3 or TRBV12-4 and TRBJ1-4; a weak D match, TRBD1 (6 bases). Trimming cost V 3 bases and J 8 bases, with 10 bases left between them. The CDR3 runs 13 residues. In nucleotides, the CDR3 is TGTGCCAGCAGTTTGGCAGGGACAGAAAAACTGTTTTTT. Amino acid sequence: CASSLAGTEKLFF.

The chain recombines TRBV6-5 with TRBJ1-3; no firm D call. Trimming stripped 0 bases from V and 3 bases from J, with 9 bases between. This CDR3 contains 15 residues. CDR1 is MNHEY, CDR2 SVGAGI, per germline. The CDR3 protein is CASSYSRAGGNTIYF. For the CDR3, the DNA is TGTGCCAGCAGTTACTCGAGAGCGGGTGGAAACACCATATATTTT.

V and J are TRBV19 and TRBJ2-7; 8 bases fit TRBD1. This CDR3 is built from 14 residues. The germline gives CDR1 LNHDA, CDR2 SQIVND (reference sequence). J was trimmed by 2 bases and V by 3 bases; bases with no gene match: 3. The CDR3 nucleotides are TGTGCCAGTAGTATTCGGACAGGGACCTACGAGCAGTACTTC. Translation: CASSIRTGTYEQYF.

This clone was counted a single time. The DNA of the CDR3 is TGTGCCAGCAGTATGAGAGAGACCGGGGAGCTGTTTTTT. This encodes CASSMRETGELFF. The V gene is TRBV6-2 or TRBV6-3, the J gene TRBJ2-2, with no clear D. The V gene's germline CDR1 is MNHEY and CDR2 SVGEGT. The ends were cut back, 5 bases at V and 5 bases at J, with 9 bases in the middle. There are 13 residues in the CDR3.

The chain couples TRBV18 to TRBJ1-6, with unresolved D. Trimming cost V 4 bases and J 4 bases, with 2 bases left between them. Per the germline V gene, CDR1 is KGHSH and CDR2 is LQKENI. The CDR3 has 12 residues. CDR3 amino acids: CASSLYNSPLHF. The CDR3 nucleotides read TGTGCCAGCTCACTATATAATTCACCCCTCCACTTT.